The rows below give T cell receptor beta chains drawn from one sample of a study of cytomegalovirus exposure and HLA in healthy donors. Profiled with immunoSEQ multiplex PCR; TCRdb holds only in-frame clones, not every one. The table shows 100,000 to 150,000 clones, with approximately 81% occurring only once. Sequenced input: PBMCs. The receptors stem from a man aged 18 to 29 in good health and CMV-seronegative. Both conserved end residues are part of each CDR3. Each record gives: J gene, V gene, clone size, CDR3 protein. Size tells how often a clone was seen (once, few, many) or the class of an expanded clone, and some rows leave it out.

j_gene: TRBJ1-5; v_gene: TRBV7-2; abundance: -; CDR3aa: CATGGNQPQHF
j_gene: TRBJ2-7; v_gene: TRBV28; abundance: -; CDR3aa: CASTMGRGPGWEQYF
j_gene: TRBJ1-6; v_gene: TRBV7-2; abundance: once; CDR3aa: CASSLVEQGRSPLHF
j_gene: TRBJ1-6; v_gene: TRBV19; abundance: -; CDR3aa: CASSIVDGLNSPLHF
j_gene: TRBJ1-2; v_gene: TRBV6-5; abundance: -; CDR3aa: CASKEYRGGNYGYTF
j_gene: TRBJ1-5; v_gene: TRBV7-2; abundance: -; CDR3aa: CASSPLTGTYQPQHF
j_gene: TRBJ1-1; v_gene: TRBV5-1; abundance: -; CDR3aa: CASSLVVDGGGKAFF
j_gene: TRBJ2-3; v_gene: TRBV25-1; abundance: once; CDR3aa: CASSDGAVLQGTDTQYF
j_gene: TRBJ1-1; v_gene: TRBV30; abundance: -; CDR3aa: CAWSSYQGTGSAFF
j_gene: TRBJ1-6; v_gene: TRBV30; abundance: -; CDR3aa: CACPTGGYSYNSPLHF
j_gene: TRBJ2-2; v_gene: TRBV7-7; abundance: -; CDR3aa: CASTLEPAGGLNTGELFF
j_gene: TRBJ2-2; v_gene: TRBV12-5; abundance: -; CDR3aa: CASGLVLSGTGPGELFF
j_gene: TRBJ2-7; v_gene: TRBV29-1; abundance: -; CDR3aa: CSVENVGPGEQYF
j_gene: TRBJ2-7; v_gene: TRBV14; abundance: -; CDR3aa: CASSQELRYEQYF
j_gene: TRBJ2-5; v_gene: TRBV9; abundance: -; CDR3aa: CASSVHTGGNQETQYF